These 10 T cell receptor beta chains came from one sample sequenced in a study of identifying expanded T cells in peripheral blood. Repertoires were generated with immunoSEQ multiplex PCR, while TCRdb's copy carries only in-frame clones and drops some. The sample consists of some 97,000 clones, about 87% of them appearing once. Sequencing input: blood. These receptors originate from a person aged 18-69 years in good health.

The chain uses TRBV4-1 and TRBJ2-7; TRBD2 is a possible D gene (5 bases). The ends were cut back, 5 bases at V and 0 bases at J, with 17 bases in the middle. There are 16 residues in the CDR3. Germline loops: CDR1 MGHRA, CDR2 YSYEKL. CDR3: CASSTPRTGSSYEQYF. For the CDR3, the DNA is TGCGCCAGCAGCACCCCCCGAACGGGAAGCTCCTACGAGCAGTACTTC.

The rearrangement links TRBV7-2 to TRBJ1-2; 9 bases agree with TRBD1. Germline V gene data show CDR1 as SGHTA and CDR2 as FQGNSA. Trimming took 5 bases from V and 7 from J; bases not matched to a gene: 5. The length of the CDR3 is 13 residues. This CDR3 reads CASSRQGEGGYTF. The CDR3 DNA sequence: TGTGCCAGCAGCCGACAGGGGGAGGGTGGCTACACCTTC.

CDR3 protein: CASSLVTGSDYGYTF. The CDR3 DNA reads TGCGCCAGCAGCTTGGTGACAGGGTCGGACTATGGCTACACCTTC. The gene calls are TRBV5-1 and TRBJ1-2; 7 nucleotides agree with TRBD1. Germline CDR1 and CDR2: SGHRS and YFSETQ. V lost 0 bases to trimming and J lost 3 bases; unmatched junction nucleotides: 5. CDR3 length: 15 amino acids.

Remarks on this clone: Other nucleotide sequences from this sample produce the same CDR3. J is TRBJ1-2 and V is TRBV30; D unclear. Germline CDR1 reads GTSNPN; CDR2 reads SVGIG (reference sequence). Trimming removed 4 bases at V and 2 bases at J, with 8 bases between. CDR3 length: 12 amino acids. DNA for the CDR3: TGTGCCTGGACCCCAGGAAACTATGGCTACACCTTC. This codes for CAWTPGNYGYTF.

This sequence joins TRBV2 and TRBJ1-1; tentatively, D is TRBD1 (6 bases). The CDR3 is made up of 14 amino acids. Germline CDR1 SNHLY, CDR2 FYNNEI. V was trimmed by 6 bases and J by 5 bases, leaving 16 bases between them. The CDR3: CASRGAGPETEAFF. The DNA of the CDR3 is TGTGCCAGCAGGGGGGCGGGCCCGGAAACTGAAGCTTTCTTT. The full variable domain, in which reference TRBV2 and TRBJ1-1 provide the parts outside the CDR3, is EPEVTQTPSHQVTQMGQEVILRCVPISNHLYFYWYRQILGQKVEFLVSFYNNEISEKSEIFDDQFSVERPDGSNFTLKIRSTKLEDSAMYFCASRGAGPETEAFFGQGTRLTVV.

This clone was detected only once. As DNA, the CDR3 is TGTGCCAGCAGCAAACAGGTTTACTACGGTGAGCAGTACTTC. Encoded protein: CASSKQVYYGEQYF. The rearrangement uses TRBV27 and TRBJ2-7, with a possible D match to TRBD1 (5 bases). V lost 6 bases, J lost 7 bases, and 19 bases lay in between. The CDR3 has 14 amino acids. CDR1 MNHEY and CDR2 SMNVEV come from the germline V gene (reference sequence).

The chain has TRBV21-1 and TRBJ2-3; TRBD1 is the table's D call and was not checked against the DNA. TRBV21-1 is flagged as a pseudogene. The length of the CDR3 is 18 residues. The CDR3 here is CASSNPQGNKFWTDTQYF. The CDR3 nucleotides are TGTGCCAGCAGCAACCCACAGGGGAATAAGTTTTGGACAGATACGCAGTATTTT.

This chain connects TRBV5-1 to TRBJ2-2, with D unresolved. CDR1 and CDR2 from the germline V gene are SGHRS and YFSETQ. The CDR3 spans 15 residues. The germline V and J ends were trimmed by 3 bases and 0 bases, with 9 bases remaining between them. Here the CDR3 reads CASSYHSANTGELFF. CDR3 nucleotide sequence: TGCGCCAGCAGCTACCACAGTGCGAACACCGGGGAGCTGTTTTTT.

This chain connects TRBV6-1 to TRBJ1-2; D gene ambiguous. This CDR3 contains 13 residues. CDR1 is MNHNS and CDR2 is SASEGT in the germline V gene. V was shortened by 8 bases and J by 2 bases, with 12 bases between the two germline ends. DNA for the CDR3: TGTGCCAGCGGAGATTTCGCCAACTATGGCTACACCTTC. Amino acids: CASGDFANYGYTF.

This chain connects TRBV20-1 to TRBJ2-1; no clear D. Germline V gene lookup returns CDR1 DFQATT and CDR2 SNEGSKA (reference sequence). Trimming stripped 4 bases from V and 4 bases from J, with 5 bases between. CDR3 length: 11 amino acids. CDR3: CSANGYNEQFF. The CDR3 DNA reads as TGCAGTGCTAATGGGTACAATGAGCAGTTCTTC.